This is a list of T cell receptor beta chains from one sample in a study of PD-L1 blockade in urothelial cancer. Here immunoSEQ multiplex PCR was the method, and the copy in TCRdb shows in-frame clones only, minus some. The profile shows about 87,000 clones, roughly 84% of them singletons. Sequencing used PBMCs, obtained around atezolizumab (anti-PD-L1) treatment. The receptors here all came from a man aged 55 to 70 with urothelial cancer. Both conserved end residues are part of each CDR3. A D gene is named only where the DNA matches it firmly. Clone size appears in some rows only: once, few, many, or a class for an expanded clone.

TGTGCCAGCGGAAGACAGGGCGGAGTAGGTGGCTACACCTTC | CASGRQGGVGGYTF | TRBD1 | . | TRBV11-2 | 14 | TRBJ1-2
TGTGCCAGCAGTTACGGGAGCGATCCCTGGCAAGAGACCCAGTACTTC | CASSYGSDPWQETQYF | . | . | TRBV6-5 | 16 | TRBJ2-5
TGTGCCAGCAGCTCACAGGGGGCAAGAGATACGCAGTATTTT | CASSSQGARDTQYF | TRBD1 | . | TRBV5-4 | 14 | TRBJ2-3
TGTGCCAGCAGCTCGACTGGACTACTTAACTATGGCTACACCTTC | CASSSTGLLNYGYTF | . | . | TRBV7-9 | 15 | TRBJ1-2
TGTGCCAGCAGTTCAGTAGCGGCGGGGAACACTGAAGCTTTCTTT | CASSSVAAGNTEAFF | . | . | TRBV6-5 | 15 | TRBJ1-1
TGCAGCGTTGGACAGGGTGGACAGCCCCAGCATTTT | CSVGQGGQPQHF | TRBD1 | . | TRBV29-1 | 12 | TRBJ1-5
TGTGCCAGCAGCAAAGTCGAGGATTCCTACGAGCAGTACTTC | CASSKVEDSYEQYF | . | few | TRBV21-1 | 14 | TRBJ2-7
TGTGCCAGTAGATCACAGGGAGCTGCAACTAATGAAAAACTGTTTTTT | CASRSQGAATNEKLFF | . | . | TRBV19 | 16 | TRBJ1-4
TGCGCCAGCAGTGACCTTAACTATGGCTACACCTTC | CASSDLNYGYTF | . | few | TRBV10-1 | 12 | TRBJ1-2
TGTGCCAGCAGCGTAGGGGACATACCTAACTATGGCTACACCTTC | CASSVGDIPNYGYTF | . | . | TRBV9 | 15 | TRBJ1-2
TGTGCCAGCAGCTTAAACGGGGGGGCACGATATGAGCAGTTCTTC | CASSLNGGARYEQFF | TRBD2 | few | TRBV7-9 | 15 | TRBJ2-1
TGTGCCAGCAGTACCTACTACGGACTAGCGGGGAAGAGCTCCTACAATGAGCAGTTCTTC | CASSTYYGLAGKSSYNEQFF | TRBD2 | few | TRBV27 | 20 | TRBJ2-1
TGTGCCAGCAGCTTAGTGGGGGGAGGGAGTGGCTACGAGCAGTACTTC | CASSLVGGGSGYEQYF | TRBD2 | . | TRBV11-2 | 16 | TRBJ2-7
TGCGCCAGCAGCTCGGGACAGCGGGAGACCCAGTACTTC | CASSSGQRETQYF | TRBD1 | . | TRBV5-1 | 13 | TRBJ2-5
TGTGCCAGCAGCTTACTCGAGGCGGGCTCCTACAATGAGCAGTTCTTC | CASSLLEAGSYNEQFF | . | . | TRBV7-6 | 16 | TRBJ2-1
TGCAGCGTTGAGGGAGGGATAGGAGATACGCAGTATTTT | CSVEGGIGDTQYF | TRBD2 | . | TRBV29-1 | 13 | TRBJ2-3
TGTGCCAGCAGTTACTCACAGGGGGGCTACGAGCAGTACTTC | CASSYSQGGYEQYF | TRBD1 | . | TRBV6-6 | 14 | TRBJ2-7
TGTGCCACCAGCAGAGGGCAAGCGGGAGACACAGATACGCAGTATTTT | CATSRGQAGDTDTQYF | TRBD2 | . | TRBV15 | 16 | TRBJ2-3
TGTGCCAGCAGCACAACGGACAGGAATGGCTACACCTTC | CASSTTDRNGYTF | TRBD1 | few | TRBV6-1 | 13 | TRBJ1-2
TGTGCCAGCAGCTTGAACAGGGACATAAACACCGGGGAGCTGTTTTTT | CASSLNRDINTGELFF | . | . | TRBV5-6 | 16 | TRBJ2-2
TGTGCCAGCAGTTTCGTGACAGGGTACAATCAGCCCCAGCATTTT | CASSFVTGYNQPQHF | TRBD1 | . | TRBV2 | 15 | TRBJ1-5
TGTGCCAGTGGCTTTGGAGATACGCAGTATTTT | CASGFGDTQYF | . | few | TRBV19 | 11 | TRBJ2-3